This is a list of T cell receptor beta chains from one sample in a study of T and B cells in COVID-19 patients. TCRdb processed the multiplex PCR reads anew with MiXCR; each CDR3 protein has one entry. Here the sample spans about 22,000 distinct CDR3 sequences, under 30% being singletons. Sequenced material: blood. These receptors originate from a human donor who had recovered from COVID-19. Each CDR3 is given with its conserved first and last residue. The D gene is left open where the match is weak. Not every row has a clone size; where given, it reads once, few, many or a size class.

V gene,D gene,clone size,J gene,CDR3 DNA,CDR3 protein
TRBV30,-,medium-sized,TRBJ1-4,TGTGCCTGGACGCCCGCTTCAACTAATGAAAAACTGTTTTTT,CAWTPASTNEKLFF
TRBV19,-,medium-sized,TRBJ2-3,TGTGCCAGTAGTGATGGTCCAGCAACAGATACGCAGTATTTT,CASSDGPATDTQYF
TRBV27,-,many,TRBJ2-5,TGTGCCAGCAGCGGCGTTGGCCTGCAAGAGACCCAGTACTTC,CASSGVGLQETQYF
TRBV5-5,TRBD1,-,TRBJ2-3,TGTGCCAGCAGCTTAGGGACAGGGGGCGAAGATACGCAGTATTTT,CASSLGTGGEDTQYF
TRBV6-2/TRBV6-3,TRBD2,-,TRBJ2-7,TGTGCCAGCATGTTAGCGGGAGGGGACTACGAGCGGTACTTC,CASMLAGGDYERYF
TRBV6-5,-,-,TRBJ1-1,TGTGCCAGCAGTTACTCTTGGACAGTGAACACTGAAGCTTTCTTT,CASSYSWTVNTEAFF
TRBV15,-,few,TRBJ2-5,TGTGCCACCAGCAGGATGCCAGGGGACATAGAGACCCAGTACTTC,CATSRMPGDIETQYF
TRBV5-1,-,-,TRBJ1-1,TGCGCCAGCAGCTTGGCCTCCGGGGGCACTGAAGCTTTCTTT,CASSLASGGTEAFF
TRBV7-6,TRBD2,-,TRBJ2-3,TGTGCCAGCAGCTTTGCCGGGACTAGCGATTTCACAGATACGCAGTATTTT,CASSFAGTSDFTDTQYF
TRBV29-1,-,medium-sized,TRBJ1-1,TGCAGCGTAGGGACGGACACTGAAGCTTTCTTT,CSVGTDTEAFF
TRBV30,-,-,TRBJ1-4,TGTGCCTGGAGTGTATCGATTCCGGGTTTAGGTGAAAAACTGTTTTTT,CAWSVSIPGLGEKLFF
TRBV18,-,few,TRBJ1-3,TGTGCCAGTACAGGCGACTCTGGAAACACCATATATTTT,CASTGDSGNTIYF
TRBV6-5,-,medium-sized,TRBJ2-1,TGTGCCAGCAGTTACGTAGGGGATGAGCAGTTCTTC,CASSYVGDEQFF
TRBV30,-,few,TRBJ2-3,TGTGCCTGGAGTGTATGGGGGAGCACAGATACGCAGTATTTT,CAWSVWGSTDTQYF
TRBV5-5,-,medium-sized,TRBJ2-1,TGTGCCAGCAGCTCACTAGCCACAGGGATTATCCACAATGAGCAGTTCTTC,CASSSLATGIIHNEQFF
TRBV11-1,TRBD1,-,TRBJ2-3,TGTGCCAGCAGCTCCCCGGGACAGCGCACAGATACGCAGTATTTT,CASSSPGQRTDTQYF
TRBV6-2/TRBV6-3,-,-,TRBJ1-2,TGTGCCAGCAGTTACTCGATTGGGGGTTTCGGCTATGGCTACACCTTC,CASSYSIGGFGYGYTF
TRBV20-1,-,-,TRBJ1-1,TGCAGTGCTATCAAATCCGACGCCACTGAAGCTTTCTTT,CSAIKSDATEAFF
TRBV29-1,-,medium-sized,TRBJ1-4,TGCAGCGTTGATGAGGGGAAACTGTTTTTT,CSVDEGKLFF
TRBV6-5,TRBD2,-,TRBJ2-3,TGTGCCAGCAGTAGACTAGCGGGGGTTTTCACAGATACGCAGTATTTT,CASSRLAGVFTDTQYF
TRBV7-9,TRBD2,few,TRBJ2-3,TGTGCCAGCAGCTTGGGTAGCGGGGGGGCCCTTACGCAGTATTTT,CASSLGSGGALTQYF
TRBV27,TRBD2,many,TRBJ2-3,TGTGCCAGCAGAAGGATAGCGGGAGGGCCAGATACGCAGTATTTT,CASRRIAGGPDTQYF
TRBV5-1,-,-,TRBJ2-3,TGCGCCAGCAGCCTGACGGGAAAGAGCACAGATACGCAGTATTTT,CASSLTGKSTDTQYF
TRBV6-6,-,-,TRBJ2-3,TGTGCCAGCAGTTACCTCTCCCGGGGGACAGATACGCAGTATTTT,CASSYLSRGTDTQYF
TRBV5-6,-,-,TRBJ1-6,TGTGCCAGCAGCACCTATAATTCACCCCTCCACTTT,CASSTYNSPLHF
TRBV6-5,-,medium-sized,TRBJ2-7,TGTGCCACAGGGAAGAGCAGGGACTACGAGCAGTACTTC,CATGKSRDYEQYF
TRBV5-6,-,-,TRBJ2-1,TGTGCCAGCAGCTTGGACCCCGGGAGCTCTGGTGAGCAGTTCTTC,CASSLDPGSSGEQFF
TRBV24-1,-,-,TRBJ2-7,TGTGCCACCAGTGGACAGGCCTACGAGCAGTACTTC,CATSGQAYEQYF
TRBV5-6,TRBD1,-,TRBJ2-2,TGTGCCAGCAGCTTTCCCCAGGGGGCCCAGTTCGGGGAGCTGTTTTTT,CASSFPQGAQFGELFF
TRBV5-4,-,few,TRBJ2-1,TGTGCCAGCAGCCCAGACATCCATGAGCAGTTCTTC,CASSPDIHEQFF
TRBV5-4,-,-,TRBJ2-6,TGTGCCAGCAGCCCGGGACGGAGAAACTCTGGGGCCAACGTCCTGACTTTC,CASSPGRRNSGANVLTF
TRBV6-1,-,-,TRBJ2-5,TGTGCCAGCAGGCCATGGCGGGCGGACCAAGAGACCCAGTACTTC,CASRPWRADQETQYF
TRBV29-1,-,medium-sized,TRBJ2-1,TGCAGCGTTGACACGGGGCTATACAATGAGCAGTTCTTC,CSVDTGLYNEQFF